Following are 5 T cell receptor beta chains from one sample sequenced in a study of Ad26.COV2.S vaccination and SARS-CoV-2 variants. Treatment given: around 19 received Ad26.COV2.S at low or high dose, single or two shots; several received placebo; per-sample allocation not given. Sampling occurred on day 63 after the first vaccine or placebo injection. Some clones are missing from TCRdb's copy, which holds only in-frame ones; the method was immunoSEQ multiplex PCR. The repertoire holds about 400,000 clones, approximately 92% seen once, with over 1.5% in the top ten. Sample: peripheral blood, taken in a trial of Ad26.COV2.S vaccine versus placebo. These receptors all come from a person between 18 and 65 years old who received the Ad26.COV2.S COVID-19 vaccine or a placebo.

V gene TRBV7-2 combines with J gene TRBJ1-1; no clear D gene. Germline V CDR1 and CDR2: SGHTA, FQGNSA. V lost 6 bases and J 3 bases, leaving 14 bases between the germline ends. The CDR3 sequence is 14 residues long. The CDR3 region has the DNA TGTGCCAGCAGGTTCGGGCGAACCGACACTGAAGCTTTCTTT. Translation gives CASRFGRTDTEAFF.

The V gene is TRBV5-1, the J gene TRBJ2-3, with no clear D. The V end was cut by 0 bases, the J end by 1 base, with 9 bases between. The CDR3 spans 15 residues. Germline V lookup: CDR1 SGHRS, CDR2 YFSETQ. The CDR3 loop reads CASSLDSGRTDTQYF. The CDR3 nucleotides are TGCGCCAGCAGCTTGGATTCTGGGCGCACAGATACGCAGTATTTT.

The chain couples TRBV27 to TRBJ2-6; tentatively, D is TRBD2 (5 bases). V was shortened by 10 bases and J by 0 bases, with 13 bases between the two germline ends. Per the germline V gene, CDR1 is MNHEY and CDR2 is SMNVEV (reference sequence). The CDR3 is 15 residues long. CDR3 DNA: TGTGCCACCGGGGAGCTGAGCTCTGGGGCCAACGTCCTGACTTTC. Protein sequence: CATGELSSGANVLTF. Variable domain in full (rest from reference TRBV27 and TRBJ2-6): EAQVTQNPRYLITVTGKKLTVTCSQNMNHEYMSWYRQDPGLGLRQIYYSMNVEVTDKGDVPEGYKVSRKEKRNFPLILESPSPNQTSLYFCATGELSSGANVLTFGAGSRLTVL.

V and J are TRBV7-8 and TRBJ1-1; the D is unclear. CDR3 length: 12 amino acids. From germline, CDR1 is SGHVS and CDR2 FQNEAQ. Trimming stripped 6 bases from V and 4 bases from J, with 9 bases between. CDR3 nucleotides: TGTGCCAGCAGTTTGGATACCACTGAAGCTTTCTTT. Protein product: CASSLDTTEAFF. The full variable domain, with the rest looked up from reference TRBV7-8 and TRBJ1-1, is GAGVSQSPRYKVAKRGQDVALRCDPISGHVSLFWYQQALGQGPEFLTYFQNEAQLDKSGLPSDRFFAERPEGSVSTLKIQRTQQEDSAVYLCASSLDTTEAFFGQGTRLTVV.

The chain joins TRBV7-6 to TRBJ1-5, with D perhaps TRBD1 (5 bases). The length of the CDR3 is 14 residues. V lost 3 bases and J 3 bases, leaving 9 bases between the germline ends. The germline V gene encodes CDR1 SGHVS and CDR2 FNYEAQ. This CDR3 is CASSLLGDNQPQHF. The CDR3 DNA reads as TGTGCCAGCAGCTTGTTGGGGGACAATCAGCCCCAGCATTTT.